The rows below give T cell receptor beta chains drawn from one sample of a study of OX40 agonist ivuxolimab in advanced cancers. Repertoires were generated with immunoSEQ multiplex PCR, while TCRdb's copy carries only in-frame clones and drops some. Here the sample spans under 40,000 clones, approximately 90% being singletons. The sequenced sample was CD4+ or CD8+ T cells sorted from blood, obtained in a trial of the OX40 agonist ivuxolimab. Receptors were obtained from an adult with an advanced solid tumor such as melanoma, head and neck, liver or kidney cancer. Each CDR3 is given with its conserved first and last residue. D genes are given only for firm matches. Where a row states a size, it is once, few, many or the class of an expanded clone; other rows omit it.

v_gene	d_gene	abundance	j_gene	CDR3aa	CDR3nt
TRBV27	.	.	TRBJ2-3	CASYSWGNADTQYF	TGTGCCAGCTACTCATGGGGGAATGCAGATACGCAGTATTTT
TRBV19	.	.	TRBJ2-2	CASSTQTKSATGELFF	TGTGCCAGTAGTACCCAAACCAAATCGGCCACCGGGGAGCTGTTTTTT
TRBV4-1	.	.	TRBJ2-7	CASSQVGGASYEQYF	TGCGCCAGCAGCCAAGTGGGGGGGGCCTCGTACGAGCAGTACTTC
TRBV6-7	.	.	TRBJ2-5	CASSYPSCGGETQYF	TGTGCCAGCAGTTACCCGAGCTGCGGTGGGGAGACCCAGTACTTC
TRBV29-1	.	.	TRBJ2-7	CSVEDPTSSPEQYF	TGCAGCGTTGAAGACCCTACTAGCTCCCCCGAGCAGTACTTC
TRBV27	TRBD2	.	TRBJ2-3	CASSLWTGGATDTQYF	TGTGCCAGCAGTTTATGGACGGGGGGAGCCACAGATACGCAGTATTTT
TRBV27	TRBD2	.	TRBJ2-3	CASSSITEPTSAGGLDTQYF	TGTGCCAGCAGTTCAATTACCGAACCCACCTCGGCGGGAGGTCTAGATACGCAGTATTTT
TRBV4-2	TRBD1	.	TRBJ2-7	CASSQEDRGAAYEQYF	TGTGCCAGCAGCCAAGAAGACAGGGGGGCGGCCTACGAGCAGTACTTC
TRBV7-6	.	.	TRBJ2-2	CASSAMVELFF	TGTGCCAGCAGTGCAATGGTGGAGCTGTTTTTT
TRBV27	TRBD1	.	TRBJ2-7	CASSLNSGTGFEQYF	TGTGCCAGCAGTTTAAATTCGGGGACAGGTTTCGAGCAGTACTTC
TRBV5-1	.	.	TRBJ2-4	CASSGDENIQYF	TGCGCCAGCAGCGGTGACGAAAACATTCAGTACTTC
TRBV21-1	.	few	TRBJ1-6	CASSPGTDSPLHF	TGTGCCAGCAGCCCCGGGACAGATTCACCCCTCCACTTT
TRBV4-1	TRBD1	.	TRBJ1-1	CASSPGQPNTEAFF	TGCGCCAGCAGCCCGGGACAGCCGAACACTGAAGCTTTCTTT
TRBV19	.	.	TRBJ2-1	CASLNQKNEQFF	TGTGCCAGCCTTAACCAGAAGAATGAGCAGTTCTTC
TRBV27	.	.	TRBJ2-7	CASGTGLNGEQYF	TGTGCCAGCGGAACAGGACTTAATGGGGAGCAGTACTTC
TRBV6-5	.	.	TRBJ2-5	CASSYSTGIQETQYF	TGTGCCAGCAGTTACTCGACTGGAATCCAAGAGACCCAGTACTTC
TRBV28	.	.	TRBJ2-5	CASRSGETQYF	TGTGCCAGCAGGTCGGGTGAGACCCAGTACTTC
TRBV27	.	.	TRBJ1-4	CASSLSIGVEKLFF	TGTGCCAGCAGTTTATCGATTGGGGTGGAAAAACTGTTTTTT
TRBV5-8	.	.	TRBJ1-2	CASSLKIGAVQNYGYTF	TGTGCCAGCAGCTTGAAAATTGGGGCAGTTCAGAACTATGGCTACACCTTC
TRBV6-4	TRBD2	.	TRBJ2-3	CASSPLPSGIADTQYF	TGTGCCAGCAGTCCCCTTCCGAGCGGGATCGCAGATACGCAGTATTTT
TRBV4-2	.	.	TRBJ2-6	CASSQPPSGANVLTF	TGTGCCAGCAGCCAACCACCCTCTGGGGCCAACGTCCTGACTTTC
TRBV7-6	.	.	TRBJ2-7	CASSPLTATYEQYF	TGTGCCAGCAGCCCGTTGACAGCGACCTACGAGCAGTACTTC
TRBV28	.	few	TRBJ2-7	CASSLGNIYRDEQYF	TGTGCCAGCAGTTTGGGTAATATTTACCGGGACGAGCAGTACTTC
TRBV28	.	.	TRBJ2-7	CASSSVDEQYF	TGTGCCAGCAGTAGTGTCGACGAGCAGTACTTC
TRBV14	.	.	TRBJ2-7	CASSLGSTYEQYF	TGTGCCAGCAGCCTGGGATCTACCTACGAGCAGTACTTC
TRBV7-9	TRBD2	.	TRBJ2-5	CASSSVGSGRLETQYF	TGTGCCAGCAGCTCCGTCGGTAGCGGGAGATTGGAGACCCAGTACTTC
TRBV6-5	.	.	TRBJ2-2	CASSSERYTGELFF	TGTGCCAGCAGCTCCGAGCGGTACACCGGGGAGCTGTTTTTT
TRBV2	TRBD2	once	TRBJ2-7	CASSDGLAAFSYEQYF	TGTGCCAGCAGTGACGGACTAGCGGCCTTCTCCTACGAGCAGTACTTC
TRBV19	.	.	TRBJ2-4	CASSSTTTAPKNIQYF	TGTGCCAGTAGTAGTACAACTACCGCCCCCAAAAACATTCAGTACTTC
TRBV2	.	.	TRBJ1-5	CASSEGTAYYPQHF	TGTGCCAGCAGTGAAGGGACGGCGTATTATCCCCAGCATTTT
TRBV6-5	.	.	TRBJ2-7	CASSYGGGGYEQYF	TGTGCCAGCAGTTACGGGGGAGGGGGTTACGAGCAGTACTTC
TRBV9	.	.	TRBJ2-7	CASSPFRVGGQSYEQYF	TGTGCCAGCAGCCCCTTCCGGGTAGGGGGTCAATCCTACGAGCAGTACTTC
TRBV7-9	.	.	TRBJ2-7	CASTSREDPGYEQYF	TGTGCCAGCACTTCGAGGGAGGACCCGGGTTACGAGCAGTACTTC
TRBV18	.	.	TRBJ2-1	CASSPPDANEQFF	TGTGCCAGCTCACCACCCGACGCCAATGAGCAGTTCTTC
TRBV9	TRBD1	.	TRBJ2-1	CASSVVEQGSYNEQFF	TGTGCCAGCAGCGTAGTTGAACAGGGGTCATACAATGAGCAGTTCTTC
TRBV11-2	.	.	TRBJ2-7	CASSLDLLLGLPDF	TGTGCCAGCAGCTTAGATCTTTTATTAGGCCTCCCGGACTTC
TRBV9	TRBD1	.	TRBJ2-2	CASSVGQATGELFF	TGTGCCAGCAGCGTGGGACAGGCGACCGGGGAGCTGTTTTTT
TRBV9	.	.	TRBJ2-3	CASSVPADTQYF	TGTGCCAGCAGCGTTCCAGCAGATACGCAGTATTTT
TRBV7-8	.	.	TRBJ2-1	CASSLVGGWQFF	TGTGCCAGCAGCTTAGTGGGGGGTTGGCAGTTCTTC
TRBV7-9	TRBD1	.	TRBJ2-5	CASSPGTVHWGTQYF	TGTGCCAGCAGCCCCGGGACAGTCCACTGGGGGACCCAGTACTTC
TRBV1	.	.	TRBJ2-7	CTSSHRLARSYEQYF	TGCACCAGCAGCCACAGACTAGCCCGATCCTACGAGCAGTACTTC
TRBV5-3	.	.	TRBJ2-2	CARSIILAQLPNTGELFF	TGTGCCAGAAGCATTATCCTAGCGCAGCTACCGAACACCGGGGAGCTGTTTTTT
TRBV2	.	.	TRBJ2-7	CASRPVGLGYF	TGTGCCAGCAGACCCGTCGGGTTAGGGTACTTC
TRBV6-5	.	.	TRBJ2-3	CASGDIPLGDTQYF	TGTGCCAGCGGCGACATCCCTCTTGGAGATACGCAGTATTTT
TRBV28	TRBD1	.	TRBJ2-7	CASSFGTGHLGEQYF	TGTGCCAGCAGTTTTGGGACAGGACACCTTGGCGAGCAGTACTTC
TRBV4-1	.	.	TRBJ1-2	CASSQVDSANYGYTF	TGCGCCAGCAGCCAAGTGGACAGTGCTAACTATGGCTACACCTTC